Following are 8 T cell receptor beta chains from one sample sequenced in a study of blood T cells in healthy people across ages (dated by TCRdb to between 2015 and 2016). Library creation used 5' RACE. Data came from an Illumina HiSeq 2500. A second PCR of roughly 6 to 11 cycles was performed with a sample-barcoded 5' primer and a J-beta primer mix. TCRdb ran its own pipeline on the public reads, namely fastp trimming at Q25 and MiXCR clone calling, and kept in-frame beta chains. Every entry covers one CDR3 protein and lists the most common genes and DNA from its rows. Counted in this sample were some 690,000 distinct CDR3 sequences; 22% of them appeared once. Around a fifth of the sample goes to the ten largest clones. The sample was blood. These receptors were obtained from a man between 65 and 85 years old in good health.

V and J are TRBV6-1 and TRBJ2-1; tentatively, D is TRBD1 (5 bases). Judging by the DNA end, TRBJ2-7 fits better; the J call may be wrong. The germline gives CDR1 MNHNS, CDR2 SASEGT. CDR3 length: 13 amino acids. The CDR3 bases are TGTGCCAGCAAAGGGGCTCAACTATACGAGCAGTACGTC. This gives the protein CASKGAQLYEQYV.

This clonotype was counted only a few times. The chain has TRBV7-9 and TRBJ2-1; the match to TRBD2 covers 10 bases. The length of the CDR3 is 16 residues. Unmatched junction bases numbered 10, after V lost 7 bases and J lost 4 bases. Germline CDR1 reads SEHNR; CDR2 reads FQNEAQ (reference sequence). The CDR3 bases are TGTGCCAGCATCAATCTGGGACTAGCGAGATACAATGAGCAGTTCTTC. Translated: CASINLGLARYNEQFF.

This chain uses TRBV7-2 with TRBJ2-7, with TRBD1 matching 10 bases. This CDR3 has 15 residues. The trim removed 2 bases at V and 6 bases at J, leaving 7 bases unmatched. Germline V CDR1 and CDR2: SGHTA, FQGNSA. CDR3 coding DNA: TGTGCCAGCAGCTTAATCGGGACAGGGGCTTCCGAGCAGTACTTC. Protein product: CASSLIGTGASEQYF.

This clonotype was counted between two and nine times. The chain recombines TRBV29-1 with TRBJ2-4, with TRBD1 matching over 9 bases. V lost 5 bases to trimming and J lost 11 bases; unmatched junction nucleotides: 1. The CDR3 loop spans 10 amino acids. Germline CDR1 reads SQVTM; CDR2 reads ANQGSEA. CDR3 residues: CSVRQGVQYF. The CDR3 DNA is TGCAGCGTTAGACAGGGGGTTCAGTACTTC.

The sample holds a few counts of this clonotype. The V gene is TRBV30, the J gene TRBJ2-1; the D is unclear. Looked up from germline, CDR1 is GTSNPN and CDR2 is SVGIG (reference sequence). There are 15 residues in the CDR3. The germline V and J ends were trimmed by 0 bases and 4 bases, with 13 bases remaining between them. The CDR3 here is CAWSVVGYGYNEQFF. The CDR3 DNA sequence: TGTGCCTGGAGTGTGGTAGGGTATGGGTACAATGAGCAGTTCTTC.

V gene TRBV5-6 combines with J gene TRBJ2-1, with 11 bases fitting TRBD1. Germline CDR1 reads SGHDT; CDR2 reads YYEEEE. The J segment lost 7 bases and the V segment lost 4 bases, leaving 7 bases of the junction unmatched. The CDR3 is made up of 15 amino acids. The CDR3, as DNA: TGTGCCAGCAGCCAGGACAGGGGGCTAGGAAATGAGCAGTTCTTC. It encodes CASSQDRGLGNEQFF. Full variable domain (rest looked up from reference TRBV5-6 and TRBJ2-1): DAGVTQSPTHLIKTRGQQVTLRCSPKSGHDTVSWYQQALGQGPQFIFQYYEEEERQRGNFPDRFSGHQFPNYSSELNVNALLLGDSALYLCASSQDRGLGNEQFFGPGTRLTVL.

By sample share, this clonotype is medium-sized (0.01 to 0.1%). The chain recombines TRBV4-3 with TRBJ2-4; tentative D call: TRBD2 (5 bases). Germline assignment: CDR1 LGHNA and CDR2 YSLEER. The V end was cut by 1 base, the J end by 2 bases, with 15 bases between. CDR3 length equals 17 residues. CDR3 in DNA: TGCGCCAGCAGCCAAGCGGGAACAAGCAATCCCAAAAACATTCAGTACTTC. Encoded protein: CASSQAGTSNPKNIQYF.

This clonotype appeared a few times. The chain is built from TRBV12-3 or TRBV12-4 and TRBJ2-1, with TRBD2 matching over 9 bases. Losses at the gene ends were 3 bases for V and 8 bases for J; bases not matched to a gene: 14. The CDR3 covers 17 residues. The CDR3 DNA follows: TGTGCCAGCAGTTTTCCGACTGTAGCGGGAGAGGTTGATGAGCAGTTCTTC. This sequence encodes CASSFPTVAGEVDEQFF.